The sequence of this T cell receptor (beta chain) was determined in a study of T cells in tuberculosis. As for the study in general: Sequenced TCRs come from CD1B-GMM tetramer-binding T cells.

Sorting used thawed, overnight-rested PBMC stained with anti-CD3, a viability dye and GMM-loaded CD1B tetramer. CD1B tetramers were loaded with Rhodococcus equi-derived C32 glucose monomycolate. Tetramer-negative cells, some 100,000 per donor, were also sorted. The CDR3 covers 13 residues. Germline CDR1 reads SGHRS; CDR2 reads YFSETQ. V was pared by 4 bases and J by 5 bases, with 5 bases of the junction left unmatched. Chain pairing is unknown; alpha and beta were sequenced separately. Libraries were prepared by immunoSEQ multiplex PCR; TCRdb keeps only in-frame clonotypes and omits some of them. Of about 59,000 clones in the sample, 81% were seen once.

This receptor was identified in an adult woman with latent tuberculosis. Sequenced: CD1b-GMM tetramer-negative cells sorted from PBMCs. The chain recombines TRBV5-1 with TRBJ2-5, with 7 positions matching TRBD2. CDR3 loop: CASSPGGSETQYF. CDR3 in DNA: TGCGCCAGCAGCCCCGGGGGGTCCGAGACCCAGTACTTC.